This record concerns one T cell receptor beta chain sequence. The antigen is not known. Via MiXCR, TCRdb re-called the reads, giving one row per CDR3 protein. The table lists 550,000 to 850,000 distinct CDR3 sequences, around 35% of them singletons, with 15% to 20% in the top ten. Germline V CDR1 and CDR2: SGHAT, FQNNGV. The CDR3 spans 11 residues. The V and J ends lost 6 bases and 7 bases respectively, with 9 bases between them. The sample comes from a study of T cell repertoires in cytomegalovirus infection. Study-wide background: Used in the study were CMV epitopes, some recently identified and HLA-C-restricted, others well-studied and HLA-B-restricted. It can be stated that public TCR beta signatures indicated CMV infection as well as a matching HLA type.

Study-wide results and limits: Dominant in the ex vivo response were TCR beta clonotypes restricted by HLA-C and specific for CMV. The study identified carriers of CMV plus the relevant HLA from cumulative public TCR beta family frequency.

The origin of this receptor is a human donor in good health (CMV status not recorded). Some clones in this sample may be carry-over from other donors' samples. This sample comprised cultured PBMCs, obtained from culture after CMV antigen stimulation. The chain has TRBV11-2 and TRBJ1-1; D remains ambiguous. The CDR3, as DNA: TGTGCCAGCAGGGACTTATTTGAAGCTTTCTTT. Translation gives CASRDLFEAFF.